Listed below are T cell receptor beta chains from one sample, sequenced in a study of CD8 T cells in ankylosing spondylitis. MiXCR was run by TCRdb on the 5' RACE reads, yielding one entry per CDR3 protein. The sample lists some 150,000 distinct CDR3 sequences, around two fifths occurring once. The material sequenced was synovial fluid, either unsorted or a sorted T cell fraction (not recorded which). The receptor set was obtained from a male donor with ankylosing spondylitis. The CDR3 runs from the conserved cysteine through the conserved F or W. D genes are given only for firm matches. Rows give clone size only sometimes, using once, few, many, or a class for an expanded clone.

- TRBJ2-2 TRBV5-5 - TGTGCCAGCACCCCATGGAGCTCGGGCGGGGAGCTGTTTTTT CASTPWSSGGELFF
- TRBJ2-2 TRBV4-1 few TGCGCCAGCAGCCAAGTTCTGAACACCGGGGAGCTGTTTTTT CASSQVLNTGELFF
TRBD2 TRBJ2-1 TRBV4-1 - TGCGCCAGCAGCTTACCGGGACTAGCGGGCCCGGGGGGGAATGAGCAGTTCTTC CASSLPGLAGPGGNEQFF
- TRBJ1-2 TRBV18 few TGTGCCAGCTCACCGGAGGAGGACCGCTACACCTTC CASSPEEDRYTF
TRBD2 TRBJ2-2 TRBV20-1 - TGCAGTGCGGTCGGAAGCGGGGGGCCGGGCGGGGAGCTGTTTTTT CSAVGSGGPGGELFF
- TRBJ1-2 TRBV7-2 - TGTGCCAGCAGCTTTTCCGACGTTCCGGGACACCTCTATGGCTACACCTTC CASSFSDVPGHLYGYTF
- TRBJ2-2 TRBV6-1 once TGTGCCACCTCCCGCCTCGGTTCCGGGGAGCTGTTTTTT CATSRLGSGELFF
- TRBJ1-1 TRBV5-1 - TGCGCCAGCAGCCATCGGAAACTCACGCACCCCTCAAACACTGAAGCTTTCTTT CASSHRKLTHPSNTEAFF
TRBD1 TRBJ2-7 TRBV12-3/TRBV12-4 few TGTGCCAGCAGTTTCCCAGCGGACAGGGGGTCTTTCTACGAGCAGTACTTC CASSFPADRGSFYEQYF
- TRBJ2-1 TRBV6-4 - TGTGCCAGCAGTCCCGAAAGCTCCTACAATGAGCAGTTCTTC CASSPESSYNEQFF
- TRBJ2-1 TRBV20-1 few TGCAGTGCTAGAGACCGGCGGTCCAGCTCCTACAATGAGCAGTTCTTC CSARDRRSSSYNEQFF
TRBD2 TRBJ2-1 TRBV6-5 - TGTGCCAGCAGTTACCTCCCTAGCGGGAGGGCCTTTAACTACAATGAGCAGTTCTTC CASSYLPSGRAFNYNEQFF
- TRBJ2-1 TRBV13 - TGTGCCAGCAGCTTAGGTGTGATAACCGGGGTTTGGTCCCGCAGTGAGCAGTTCTTC CASSLGVITGVWSRSEQFF
TRBD2 TRBJ2-7 TRBV24-1 few TGTGCCACCGACAGATCCACCCAGCGGGGAGAAAACTCCTACGAGCAGTACTTC CATDRSTQRGENSYEQYF
- TRBJ1-1 TRBV12-3/TRBV12-4 few TGTGCCAGCAGTTTAGCCAGGGTCCGGCAAGTGAGGTGGACTGAAGCTTTCTTT CASSLARVRQVRWTEAFF
TRBD2 TRBJ2-1 TRBV18 once TGTGCCAGCTCACACGTTCCGGGACTAGCGGGAGTCTACAATGAGCAGTTCTTC CASSHVPGLAGVYNEQFF
- TRBJ2-1 TRBV11-2 - TGTGCCAGCAGCACGCTTAAGGACGATGAGCAGTTCTTC CASSTLKDDEQFF
TRBD2 TRBJ2-4 TRBV7-6 - TGTGCCGCGGAGCGGGAGGAAGCCAAAAACATTCGGTACTTC CAAEREEAKNIRYF
- TRBJ1-1 TRBV9 few TGTGCCAGCAGCGGGGGGGGAGATAGCTACACTGAAGCTTTCTTT CASSGGGDSYTEAFF
- TRBJ2-7 TRBV6-1 once TGTGCCAGCAGTGAATTGTTCCTAACGGGGATACCCTACGAGCAGTACTTC CASSELFLTGIPYEQYF
TRBD1 TRBJ2-2 TRBV12-3/TRBV12-4 few TGTGCCAGCAGTCCCGACAGGGGGCATTCCGGGGAGCTGTTTTTT CASSPDRGHSGELFF
TRBD1 TRBJ2-2 TRBV11-2 - TGTGCCAGCAGCTTTGGACAGGGACACACCGGGGAGCTGTTTTTT CASSFGQGHTGELFF
TRBD1 TRBJ1-4 TRBV7-9 few TGTGCCAGCAGCTTAGGCGACAGGGGGTTGGATGAAAAACTGTTTTTT CASSLGDRGLDEKLFF
TRBD2 TRBJ2-1 TRBV6-2/TRBV6-3 medium-sized TGTGCCAGCAGTCTCCTAGCGGAAAACTACAATGAGCAGTTCTTC CASSLLAENYNEQFF
- TRBJ1-1 TRBV12-3/TRBV12-4 many TGTGCCAGCAGTTTACGTGTGACTGAAGCTTTCTTT CASSLRVTEAFF
- TRBJ2-1 TRBV27 many TGTGCCAGCAGTTTCTACAGTGACGATGAGCAGTTCTTC CASSFYSDDEQFF
- TRBJ2-2 TRBV29-1 few TGCAGCGTTGATAGGCAGAACACCGGGGAGCTGTTTTTT CSVDRQNTGELFF
TRBD1 TRBJ1-1 TRBV20-1 - TGCAGTGCTAGAAAGAGAACAGGGGAAAAGAACACTGAAGCTTTCTTT CSARKRTGEKNTEAFF
- TRBJ2-7 TRBV12-3/TRBV12-4 many TGTGCCAGCAGTTTAGGGGGGGGCAGTCGACGTCACTTC CASSLGGGSRRHF
TRBD1 TRBJ1-5 TRBV12-3/TRBV12-4 - TGTGCCAGCCTCCGGGACAGGGTGCGATATAGCAATCAGCCCCAGCATTTT CASLRDRVRYSNQPQHF
- TRBJ1-6 TRBV7-9 - TGTGCCAGCAGCTTAGAAAGGGGAGAAATAGTTTCACCCCTCCACTTT CASSLERGEIVSPLHF
- TRBJ2-2 TRBV20-1 - TGCAGTGCTAGAGAAGGGGAGGTCGGGGAGCTGTTTTTT CSAREGEVGELFF
- TRBJ2-1 TRBV9 - TGTGCCAGCAGCGCCCGGACGGACTTGTGGCCGTTCTTC CASSARTDLWPFF
- TRBJ2-5 TRBV12-3/TRBV12-4 - TGTGCCAGCAGTTCTGGGACTTATCCAGAGACCCAGTACTTC CASSSGTYPETQYF
- TRBJ2-7 TRBV28 - TGTGCCAGCAGTTTCGACACACATAGGGCCTACGAGCAGTACTTC CASSFDTHRAYEQYF
TRBD2 TRBJ2-5 TRBV6-2/TRBV6-3 once TGTGCCAGCAGTTACGGAGCGGGAGAGGTGGAGACCCAGTACTTC CASSYGAGEVETQYF
TRBD2 TRBJ2-3 TRBV12-3/TRBV12-4 - TGTGCCAGCAGTTTAGCTATGGAGGGAGGGGATACGCAGTATTTT CASSLAMEGGDTQYF
- TRBJ1-4 TRBV5-5 many TGTGCCAGCAGCTCCAGGGGTATGTCGGCAAAACTGTTTTTT CASSSRGMSAKLFF
- TRBJ1-2 TRBV3-1 - TGTGCCAGCAGCCTCCGCCTGGCGCCAGCTAACTATGGCTACACCTTC CASSLRLAPANYGYTF
- TRBJ2-7 TRBV15 - TGTGCCACCAGCGGGACAAACAGGTTTCTGACCTACGAGCAGTACTTC CATSGTNRFLTYEQYF
TRBD2 TRBJ2-1 TRBV7-9 few TGTGCCAGCAGTCCTGGGGGGGGACCCTCCTACAATGAGCAGTTCTTC CASSPGGGPSYNEQFF
- TRBJ1-1 TRBV4-3 few TGCGCCAGCAGACTGACCGCGAACACTGAAGCTTTCTTT CASRLTANTEAFF
- TRBJ2-2 TRBV7-8 few TGTGCCAGCAGCACCCGGGCCTTAGGGAACACCGGGGAGCTGTTTTTT CASSTRALGNTGELFF
- TRBJ2-2 TRBV7-3 few TGTGCCAGCAGCTCCTACCTGAACACCGGGGAGCTGTTTTTT CASSSYLNTGELFF
- TRBJ1-1 TRBV6-1 - TGTGCCAGCAGTGAAGTCGATTGGAGGCGGAACGAAGCTTTCTTT CASSEVDWRRNEAFF
- TRBJ2-5 TRBV9 few TGTGCCAGCAGCGTAGGGGACAACCAAGAGACCCAGTACTTC CASSVGDNQETQYF
TRBD1 TRBJ2-5 TRBV20-1 - TGCAGTGCGCGACAGGGGGCGTACCGGGGGGAGACCCAGTACTTC CSARQGAYRGETQYF
TRBD2 TRBJ2-5 TRBV5-1 - TGCGCCAGCAGCTCCAAAGAAGACGGCCCCGGGAGGGAGACCCAGTACTTC CASSSKEDGPGRETQYF
TRBD2 TRBJ2-7 TRBV4-1 - TGCGCCAGCAGCCAAGATGCGAGACTAGCGTACTCGGAGCAGTACTTC CASSQDARLAYSEQYF
TRBD1 TRBJ2-2 TRBV28 few TGTGCCAGCAGTTCGGGACAGCCGAACACCGGGGAGCTGTTTTTT CASSSGQPNTGELFF